One and the same sample provided the 4 T cell receptor beta chains below, sequenced in a study of beta chain features in type 1 diabetes. No antigen has been assigned to these receptors. Of the isolated RNA, all was reverse transcribed, and so the sequenced material was expressed TCRB transcripts. Sequencing was performed with immunoSEQ multiplex PCR; in TCRdb, only in-frame clones are kept and a portion is missing. Altogether approximately 250,000 clones are present, around 24% being singletons, with the ten largest covering around 0.012%. The study, taken as a whole, reports: Moderate but significant shortening of TCRB CDR3s was recorded in all four CD4+ subsets from Type 1 diabetes patients.

The source material was naive CD4+ T cells from blood. Source of these receptors: a woman between 25 and 40 years old with type 1 diabetes.

The table lists this clone with a few counts. The genes are TRBV2 and TRBJ2-3; 11 bases map to TRBD2. The length of the CDR3 is 15 residues. Germline-derived CDR1 and CDR2 are SNHLY and FYNNEI. J gave up 6 bases and V 6 bases, and 8 bases lay outside the gene matches. The CDR3 is CASSRLAGIGDTQYF. The CDR3 DNA is TGTGCCAGCAGCCGACTAGCGGGAATTGGGGATACGCAGTATTTT. The full variable domain, rest sourced from reference TRBV2 and TRBJ2-3, is EPEVTQTPSHQVTQMGQEVILRCVPISNHLYFYWYRQILGQKVEFLVSFYNNEISEKSEIFDDQFSVERPDGSNFTLKIRSTKLEDSAMYFCASSRLAGIGDTQYFGPGTRLTVL.

This clone was seen a few times. V usage is TRBV2 and J usage is TRBJ2-7; D is unresolved. The CDR3 runs 13 residues. The germline gives CDR1 SNHLY, CDR2 FYNNEI. The V gene lost 3 bases and the J gene lost 1 base, with 7 bases spanning the gap. The CDR3 DNA reads as TGTGCCAGCAGTGATGGCAGGTCCTACGAGCAGTACTTC. Protein: CASSDGRSYEQYF.

The chain carries TRBV6-5 and TRBJ1-5, with D possibly TRBD1 on 6 matching bases. CDR1 and CDR2 (germline): MNHEY, SVGAGI. The V end lost 4 bases, the J end lost 6 bases, and 10 bases lay between the germline ends. The CDR3 has 13 amino acids. CDR3: CASSLGAFQPQHF. In DNA form, the CDR3 reads TGTGCCAGCAGTTTGGGGGCCTTTCAGCCCCAGCATTTT.

In this sample, this clone turned up a few times. The chain uses TRBV11-2 and TRBJ1-1; D gene uncertain. Germline CDR1 and CDR2: SGHAT and FQNNGV. Trimming removed 1 base from V and 0 bases from J, with 6 bases in between. The CDR3 spans 14 residues. CDR3 in amino acids: CASSLGSMNTEAFF. For the CDR3, the DNA is TGTGCCAGCAGCTTAGGGAGTATGAACACTGAAGCTTTCTTT.